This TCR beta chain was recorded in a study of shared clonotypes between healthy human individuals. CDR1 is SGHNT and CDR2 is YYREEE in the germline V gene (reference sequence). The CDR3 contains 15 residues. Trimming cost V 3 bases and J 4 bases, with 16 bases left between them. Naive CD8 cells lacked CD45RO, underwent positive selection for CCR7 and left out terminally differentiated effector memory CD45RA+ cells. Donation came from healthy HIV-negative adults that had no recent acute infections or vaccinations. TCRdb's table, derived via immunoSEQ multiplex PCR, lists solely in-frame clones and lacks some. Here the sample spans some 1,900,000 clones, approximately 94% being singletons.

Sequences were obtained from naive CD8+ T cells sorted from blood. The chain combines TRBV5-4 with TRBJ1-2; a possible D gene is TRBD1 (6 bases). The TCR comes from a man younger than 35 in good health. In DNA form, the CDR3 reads TGTGCCAGCAGCTGGGGGACACCTGAATTCTATGGCTACACCTTC. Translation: CASSWGTPEFYGYTF.